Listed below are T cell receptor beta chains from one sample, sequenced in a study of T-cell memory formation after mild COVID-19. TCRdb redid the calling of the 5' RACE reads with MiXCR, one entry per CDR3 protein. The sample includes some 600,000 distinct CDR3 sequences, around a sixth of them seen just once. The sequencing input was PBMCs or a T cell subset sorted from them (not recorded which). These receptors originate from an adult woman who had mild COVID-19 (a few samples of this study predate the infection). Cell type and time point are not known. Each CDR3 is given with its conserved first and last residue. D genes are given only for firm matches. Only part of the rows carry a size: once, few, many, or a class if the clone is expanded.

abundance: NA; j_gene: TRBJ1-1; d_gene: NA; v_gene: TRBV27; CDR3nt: TGTGCCAGCATGCAGCCTATTACGGGGGGCACTGAAGCTTTCTTT; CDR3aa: CASMQPITGGTEAFF
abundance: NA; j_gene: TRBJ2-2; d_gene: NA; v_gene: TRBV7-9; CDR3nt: TGTGCCAGCAGCTTAGCCCCAGGGGAGATGTCCGGGGAGCTGTTTTTT; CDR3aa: CASSLAPGEMSGELFF
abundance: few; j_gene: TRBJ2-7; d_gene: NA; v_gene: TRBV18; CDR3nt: TGTGCCAGCTCACCTCAATCGGGGGGCACCTCCTACGAGCAGTACTTC; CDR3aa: CASSPQSGGTSYEQYF
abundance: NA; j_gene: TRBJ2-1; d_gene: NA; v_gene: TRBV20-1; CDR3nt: TGCAGTGCTAGAGATATTGGCTCCTACAATGAGCAGTTCTTC; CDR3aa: CSARDIGSYNEQFF
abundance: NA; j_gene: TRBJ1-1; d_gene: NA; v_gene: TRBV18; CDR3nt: TGTGCCAGCTCACCAATCCACAGGGATAGAGCTTTCTTT; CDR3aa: CASSPIHRDRAFF
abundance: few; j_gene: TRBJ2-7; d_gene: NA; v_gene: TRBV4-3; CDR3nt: TGCGCCAGCAGCCAAGAAATAGCGTTTAGCTACGAGCAGTACTTC; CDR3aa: CASSQEIAFSYEQYF
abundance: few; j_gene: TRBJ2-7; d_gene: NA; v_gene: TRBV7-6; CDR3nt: TGTGCCAGCAGTCGACAGGCTAAGGATCCCTACGAGCAGTACTTC; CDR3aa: CASSRQAKDPYEQYF
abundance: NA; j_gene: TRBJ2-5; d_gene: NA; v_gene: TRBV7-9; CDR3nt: TGTGCCAGCAGCTCACGGGGACCTCAAGAGACCCAGTACTTC; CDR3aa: CASSSRGPQETQYF
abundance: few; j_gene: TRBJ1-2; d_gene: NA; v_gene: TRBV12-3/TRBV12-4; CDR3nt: TGTGCCAGCAGAAGCTCTGGGACCCGTCTTGGCTACACCTTC; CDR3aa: CASRSSGTRLGYTF
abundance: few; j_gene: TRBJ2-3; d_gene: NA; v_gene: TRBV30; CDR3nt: TGTGCCTGGAGTGTACTACGAAGAACTAGTCCGAGAACAGATACGCAGTATTTT; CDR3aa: CAWSVLRRTSPRTDTQYF
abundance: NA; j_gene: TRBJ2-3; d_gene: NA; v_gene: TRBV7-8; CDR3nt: TGTGCCAGTTTAAAGCGGGGCACAGATACGCAGTATTTT; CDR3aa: CASLKRGTDTQYF
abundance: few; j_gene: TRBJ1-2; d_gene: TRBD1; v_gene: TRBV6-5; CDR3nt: TGTGCCAGCAGTTACTCATACAGGGGCAATGGCTACACCTTC; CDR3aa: CASSYSYRGNGYTF
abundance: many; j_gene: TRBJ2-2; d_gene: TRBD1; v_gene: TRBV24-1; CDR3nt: TGTGCCACCAGAAGTACCGGGACAGGGGGCACCGGGGAGCTGTTTTTT; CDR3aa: CATRSTGTGGTGELFF
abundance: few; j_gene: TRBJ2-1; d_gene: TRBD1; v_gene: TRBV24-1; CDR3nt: TGTGCCACCAGTGATTTCAGGCAGGGGGACTACAATGAGCAGTTCTTC; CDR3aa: CATSDFRQGDYNEQFF
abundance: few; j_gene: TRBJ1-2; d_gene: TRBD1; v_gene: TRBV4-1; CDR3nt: TGCGCCAGCAGCCAAGTCTCCGACAGGGAAGGTGGCTACACCTTC; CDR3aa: CASSQVSDREGGYTF
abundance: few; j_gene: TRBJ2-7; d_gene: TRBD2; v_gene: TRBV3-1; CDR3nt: TGTGCCAGCAGCCCCGGTTCTAGCGGGGGCCCATACGAGCAGTACTTC; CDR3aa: CASSPGSSGGPYEQYF
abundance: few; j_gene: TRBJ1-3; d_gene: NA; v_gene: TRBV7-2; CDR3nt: TGTGCCAGCAGCTGGGAAGCAGGGGCTGGAAACACCATATATTTT; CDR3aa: CASSWEAGAGNTIYF
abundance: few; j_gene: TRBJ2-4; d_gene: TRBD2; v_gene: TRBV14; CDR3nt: TGTGCCAGCAGCCAAGGGCCGGGGGGGAAAAACATTCAGTACTTC; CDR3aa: CASSQGPGGKNIQYF
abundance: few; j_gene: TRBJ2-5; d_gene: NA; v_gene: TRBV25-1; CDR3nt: TGTGCCAGCAGTCCCGTGAGGGGGGGATCAGAGACCCAGTACTTC; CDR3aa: CASSPVRGGSETQYF
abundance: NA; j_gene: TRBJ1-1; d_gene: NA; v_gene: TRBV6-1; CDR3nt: TGTGCCAGCAGTGAAGGGAAGAACACTGAAGCTTTCTTT; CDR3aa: CASSEGKNTEAFF
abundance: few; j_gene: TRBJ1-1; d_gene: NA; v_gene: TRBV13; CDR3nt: TGTGCCAGCAGCAAAAGGGAGACTGAAGCTTTCTTT; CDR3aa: CASSKRETEAFF
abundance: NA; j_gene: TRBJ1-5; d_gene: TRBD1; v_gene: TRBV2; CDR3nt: TGTGCCAGCAGCAAAACGGGACAGGGGGCCCAGCCCCAGCATTTT; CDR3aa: CASSKTGQGAQPQHF
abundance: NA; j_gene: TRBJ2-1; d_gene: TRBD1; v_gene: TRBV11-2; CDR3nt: TGTGCCAGCAGCTGGGGACAGGGGGCTAAAAATGAGCAGTTCTTC; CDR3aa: CASSWGQGAKNEQFF
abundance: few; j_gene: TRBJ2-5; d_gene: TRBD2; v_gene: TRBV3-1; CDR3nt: TGTGCCAGCAGCATCGGGGCTAGCGGGGGGAGAGAGACCCAGTACTTC; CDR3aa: CASSIGASGGRETQYF
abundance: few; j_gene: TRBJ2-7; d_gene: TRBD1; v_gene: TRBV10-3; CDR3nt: TGTGCCATCAGTGACGGACAGGGAGACCTCTACGAGCAGTACTTC; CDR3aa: CAISDGQGDLYEQYF
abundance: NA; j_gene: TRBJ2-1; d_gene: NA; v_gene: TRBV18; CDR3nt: TGTGCCAGCTCACCCCTCGCGAGTCTTCATAGCTCCTACAATGAGCAGTTCTTC; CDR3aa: CASSPLASLHSSYNEQFF
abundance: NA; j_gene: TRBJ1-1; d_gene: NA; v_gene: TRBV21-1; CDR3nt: TGTGCCAGCAGCACCGGCGGGACAAAGAACACTGAAGCTTTCTTT; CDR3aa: CASSTGGTKNTEAFF
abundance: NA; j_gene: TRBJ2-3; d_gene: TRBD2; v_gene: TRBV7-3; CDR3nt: TGTGCCAGCAGCCTTAGCGGGGGGGCCGCAGATACGCAGTATTTT; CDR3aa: CASSLSGGAADTQYF
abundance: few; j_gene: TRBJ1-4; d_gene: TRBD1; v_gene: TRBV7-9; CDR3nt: TGTGCCAGCAGCTGGGGGGACAGAAATGAAAAACTGTTTTTT; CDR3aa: CASSWGDRNEKLFF
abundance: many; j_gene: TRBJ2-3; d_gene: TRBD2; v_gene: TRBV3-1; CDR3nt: TGTGCCAGCAGCCAACCCCAGGCGGGGGGGTTAGATACGCAGTATTTT; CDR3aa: CASSQPQAGGLDTQYF
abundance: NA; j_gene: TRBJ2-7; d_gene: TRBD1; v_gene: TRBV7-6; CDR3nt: TGTGCCAGCAGCGGCCGGGACAGGGACGGCGAGCAGTACTTC; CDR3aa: CASSGRDRDGEQYF
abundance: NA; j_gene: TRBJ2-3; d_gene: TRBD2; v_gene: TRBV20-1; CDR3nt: TGCAGTGCCCAACTAGCGGGAGGGCCGGATACGCAGTATTTT; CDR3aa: CSAQLAGGPDTQYF
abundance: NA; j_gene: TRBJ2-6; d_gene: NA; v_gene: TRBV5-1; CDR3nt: TGCGCCAGCAGCCCGGTACTCTCTGGGGCCAACGTCCTGACTTTC; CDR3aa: CASSPVLSGANVLTF
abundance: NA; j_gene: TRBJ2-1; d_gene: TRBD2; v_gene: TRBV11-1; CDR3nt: TGTGCCAGCAGCCGGAACGGGCGGGAGATCTACAATGAGCAGTTCTTC; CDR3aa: CASSRNGREIYNEQFF
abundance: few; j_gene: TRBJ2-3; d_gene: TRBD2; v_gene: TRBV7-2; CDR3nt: TGTGCCAGCAGTCGGACTAGCATCGATACGCAGTATTTT; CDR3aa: CASSRTSIDTQYF
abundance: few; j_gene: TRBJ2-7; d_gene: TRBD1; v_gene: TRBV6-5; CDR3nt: TGTGCCAGCAGCCTCCAGGGGGTTCATTACGAGCAGTACTTC; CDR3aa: CASSLQGVHYEQYF
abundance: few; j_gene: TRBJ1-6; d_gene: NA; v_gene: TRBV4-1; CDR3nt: TGCGCCAGCAGCCAAGTTGGCCGGGGCTTGGGTAATTCACCCCTCCACTTT; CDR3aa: CASSQVGRGLGNSPLHF
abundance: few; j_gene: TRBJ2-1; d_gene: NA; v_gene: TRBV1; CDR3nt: TGCACCAGCAGCCAAGGGACGGATTACAATGAGCAGTTCTTC; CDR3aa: CTSSQGTDYNEQFF
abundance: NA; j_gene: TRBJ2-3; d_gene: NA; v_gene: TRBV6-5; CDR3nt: TGTGCCAGCAGTCCAACTACGCCGTTCACAGATACGCAGTATTTT; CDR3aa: CASSPTTPFTDTQYF
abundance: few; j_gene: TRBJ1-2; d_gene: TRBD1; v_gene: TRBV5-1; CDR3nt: TGCGCCAGCAGTTTAGACAGGGGCGCGTCTAACTATGGCTACACCTTC; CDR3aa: CASSLDRGASNYGYTF
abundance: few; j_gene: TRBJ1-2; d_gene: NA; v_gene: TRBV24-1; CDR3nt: TGTGCCACCAGTGGGCAGGATAGGGGCTACACCTTC; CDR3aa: CATSGQDRGYTF
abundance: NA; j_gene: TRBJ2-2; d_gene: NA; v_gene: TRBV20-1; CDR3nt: TGCAGTGCTAGAGATTCGGACAGGAACACCGGGGAGCTGTTTTTT; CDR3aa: CSARDSDRNTGELFF